This T cell receptor (beta chain) stems from a study of blood T cell repertoires in COVID-19. TCRdb's copy holds only in-frame clones and misses some; the assay was immunoSEQ multiplex PCR. The table has roughly 300,000 clones, about 82% seen once. The TCR was taken from a human donor in a cohort sampled during active COVID-19. The specimen was peripheral blood.

CDR3 loop: CASGLGTGGNQPQHF. The CDR3 DNA is TGTGCTAGTGGTTTAGGGACAGGGGGCAATCAGCCCCAGCATTTT. V usage is TRBV12-5 and J usage is TRBJ1-5, with 10 bases fitting TRBD1. The junction had 1 base not matched to a gene; V was cut back by 3 bases and J by 2 bases. Germline CDR1 LGHNT, CDR2 FRNRAP. There are 15 residues in the CDR3. Looking up the rest from reference TRBV12-5 and TRBJ1-5 gives the full variable domain: DARVTQTPRHKVTEMGQEVTMRCQPILGHNTVFWYRQTMMQGLELLAYFRNRAPLDDSGMPKDRFSAEMPDATLATLKIQPSEPRDSAVYFCASGLGTGGNQPQHFGDGTRLSIL.